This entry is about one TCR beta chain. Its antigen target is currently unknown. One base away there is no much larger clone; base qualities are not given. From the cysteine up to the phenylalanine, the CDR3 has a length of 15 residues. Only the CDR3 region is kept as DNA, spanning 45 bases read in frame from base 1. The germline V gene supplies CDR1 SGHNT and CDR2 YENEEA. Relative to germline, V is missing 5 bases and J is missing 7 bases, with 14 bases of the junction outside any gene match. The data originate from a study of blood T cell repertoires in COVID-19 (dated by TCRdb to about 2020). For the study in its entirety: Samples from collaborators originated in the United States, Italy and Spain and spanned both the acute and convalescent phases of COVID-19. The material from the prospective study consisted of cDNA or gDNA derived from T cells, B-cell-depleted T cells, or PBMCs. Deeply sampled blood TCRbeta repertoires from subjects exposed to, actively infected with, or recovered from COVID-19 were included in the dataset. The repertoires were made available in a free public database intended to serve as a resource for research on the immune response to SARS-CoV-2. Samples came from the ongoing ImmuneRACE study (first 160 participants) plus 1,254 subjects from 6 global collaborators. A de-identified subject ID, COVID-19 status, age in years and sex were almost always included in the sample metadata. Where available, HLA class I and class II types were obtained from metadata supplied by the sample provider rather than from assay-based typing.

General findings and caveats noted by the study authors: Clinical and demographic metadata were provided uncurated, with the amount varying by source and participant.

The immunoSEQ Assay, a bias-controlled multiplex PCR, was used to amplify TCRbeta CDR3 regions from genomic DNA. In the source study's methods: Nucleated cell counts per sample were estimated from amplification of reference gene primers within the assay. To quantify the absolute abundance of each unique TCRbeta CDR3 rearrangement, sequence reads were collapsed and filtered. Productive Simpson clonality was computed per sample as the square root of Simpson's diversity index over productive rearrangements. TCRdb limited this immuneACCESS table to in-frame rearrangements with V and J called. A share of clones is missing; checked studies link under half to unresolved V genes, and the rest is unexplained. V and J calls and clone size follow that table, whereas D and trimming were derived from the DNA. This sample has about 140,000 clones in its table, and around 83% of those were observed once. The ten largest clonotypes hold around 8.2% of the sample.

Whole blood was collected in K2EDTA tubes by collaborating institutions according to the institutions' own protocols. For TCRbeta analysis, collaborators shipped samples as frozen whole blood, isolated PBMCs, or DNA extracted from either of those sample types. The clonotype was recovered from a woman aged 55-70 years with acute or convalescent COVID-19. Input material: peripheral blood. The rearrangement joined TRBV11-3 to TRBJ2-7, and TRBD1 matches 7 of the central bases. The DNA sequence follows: TGTGCCAGCAGCGGTTACCTGACAGGGTCGAGGGAGCAGTACTTC. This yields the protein CASSGYLTGSREQYF.